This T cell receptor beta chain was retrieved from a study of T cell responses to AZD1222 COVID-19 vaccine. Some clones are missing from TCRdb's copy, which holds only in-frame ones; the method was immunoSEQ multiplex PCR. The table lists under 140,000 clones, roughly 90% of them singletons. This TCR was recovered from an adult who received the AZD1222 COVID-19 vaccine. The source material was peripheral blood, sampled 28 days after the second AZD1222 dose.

CDR3 DNA sequence: TGCGCCAGCAGCCAGATGAGCAGGGGGCTAGGGAACACTGAAGCTTTCTTT. Translation: CASSQMSRGLGNTEAFF. The chain links TRBV5-1 to TRBJ1-1; 8 positions match TRBD1. This CDR3 is built from 17 residues. J gave up 1 base and V 4 bases, and 12 bases lay outside the gene matches. CDR1 is SGHRS and CDR2 is YFSETQ in the germline V gene.